The 15 T cell receptor beta chains presented below share a single source sample, sequenced in a study of radiotherapy plus CTLA-4 blockade in lung cancer (dated by TCRdb to the late 2010s). The receptor library was made with the immunoSEQ multiplex PCR assay. TCRdb carries this immuneACCESS record with in-frame sequences only. Its versions omit some clonotypes, under half of them owing to an unresolved V gene in the studies checked, with the rest unexplained. This sample lists over 50,000 clones; roughly three quarters were detected once. The top ten clonotypes cover 2.5% to 4% of the sample. Sequences were derived from peripheral blood, sampled from a patient treated with radiotherapy plus ipilimumab. The receptors here all came from a human donor with non-small cell lung cancer who had a partial response to radiotherapy plus ipilimumab.

This rearrangement joins TRBV5-4 to TRBJ1-6; 9 bases agree with TRBD1. The ends lost 4 bases at V and 10 bases at J; junction bases unmatched: 6. The CDR3 covers 14 residues. Germline assignment: CDR1 SGHNT and CDR2 YYREEE (reference sequence). Written as DNA, the CDR3 is TGTGCCAGCAGCACGGACAGGGGTGGATCACCCCTCCACTTT. Residues: CASSTDRGGSPLHF. The variable domain in full, with the rest retrieved from reference TRBV5-4 and TRBJ1-6, is ETGVTQSPTHLIKTRGQQVTLRCSSQSGHNTVSWYQQALGQGPQFIFQYYREEENGRGNFPPRFSGLQFPNYSSELNVNALELDDSALYLCASSTDRGGSPLHFGNGTRLTVT.

The genes are TRBV7-9 and TRBJ2-5; TRBD1 might be the D (6 bases). CDR3 length: 15 amino acids. In germline, CDR1 is SEHNR, CDR2 FQNEAQ (reference sequence). The ends were cut back, 5 bases at V and 5 bases at J, with 18 bases in the middle. CDR3 bases: TGTGCCAGCAGCCGCAGGACAGCCCCTGGGGAGACCCAGTACTTC. It translates to CASSRRTAPGETQYF.

This rearrangement joins TRBV9 to TRBJ2-7, with a tentative D call TRBD1 (6 bases). Germline-derived CDR1 and CDR2 are SGDLS and YYNGEE. The length of the CDR3 is 15 residues. Trimming pared 0 bases from V and 3 bases from J, leaving 13 bases between. The CDR3 region is CASSVDQGTRYEQYF. DNA for the CDR3: TGTGCCAGCAGCGTAGATCAGGGGACGCGCTACGAGCAGTACTTC.

The V gene is TRBV6-5, the J gene TRBJ1-3; D is unclear. The length of the CDR3 is 15 residues. CDR1 and CDR2 (germline): MNHEY, SVGAGI. Trimming removed 3 bases from V and 2 bases from J, with 11 bases in between. CDR3 coding DNA: TGTGCCAGCAGTTATAATCCGCCAGCTGGAAACACCATATATTTT. Encoded protein: CASSYNPPAGNTIYF.

This clone was observed a few times. The V gene is TRBV5-5, the J gene TRBJ1-2, with 7 bases fitting TRBD1. Unmatched junction bases numbered 3, after V lost 0 bases and J lost 1 base. Germline-derived CDR1 and CDR2 are SGHKS and YYEKEE (reference sequence). The CDR3 has 15 residues. In DNA, the CDR3 is TGTGCCAGCAGCTTGGTTCCAGGGGGTAACTATGGCTACACCTTC. Its protein is CASSLVPGGNYGYTF. Variable domain in full (rest from reference TRBV5-5 and TRBJ1-2): DAGVTQSPTHLIKTRGQQVTLRCSPISGHKSVSWYQQVLGQGPQFIFQYYEKEERGRGNFPDRFSARQFPNYSSELNVNALLLGDSALYLCASSLVPGGNYGYTFGSGTRLTVV.

CDR3 sequence (DNA): TGCGCCAGCAGCCAAACCCCGGGACAGGGGGAATCACCCCTCCACTTT. The encoded protein is CASSQTPGQGESPLHF. This chain joins TRBV4-1 and TRBJ1-6, with TRBD1 matching 11 bases. Germline V gene lookup returns CDR1 MGHRA and CDR2 YSYEKL. The CDR3 is made up of 16 amino acids. Trimming removed 2 bases from V and 10 bases from J; junction bases left unmatched: 7.

The chain carries TRBV4-1 and TRBJ2-2, with 7 bases fitting TRBD2. The CDR3 contains 15 residues. V gave up 1 base and J gave up 5 bases; unmatched junction bases: 4. CDR1 MGHRA and CDR2 YSYEKL come from the germline V gene. The CDR3: CASSQALAETGELFF. CDR3 nucleotide sequence: TGCGCCAGCAGCCAAGCGCTAGCGGAAACCGGGGAGCTGTTTTTT.

This clone was seen a few times. The chain couples TRBV27 to TRBJ1-6, with D tentatively TRBD1 (6 bases). V lost 4 bases, J lost 9 bases, and 25 bases lay in between. CDR3 length: 18 amino acids. Germline V CDR1 and CDR2: MNHEY, SMNVEV (reference sequence). The CDR3 region has the DNA TGTGCCAGCAGTTCGAGGACAGTCGCAAGTGATATTATTTCACCCCTCCACTTT. Translation gives CASSSRTVASDIISPLHF.

The chain has TRBV27 and TRBJ1-2; D ambiguous. The CDR3 totals 15 residues. Germline values: CDR1 MNHEY, CDR2 SMNVEV (reference sequence). V was trimmed by 6 bases and J by 0 bases, leaving 14 bases between them. The CDR3 region has the DNA TGTGCCAGCAGAGACCACAGCCAAGCTAACTATGGCTACACCTTC. It yields the protein CASRDHSQANYGYTF.

This clone has only one observation. The gene calls are TRBV9 and TRBJ2-2; no clear D. From germline, CDR1 is SGDLS and CDR2 YYNGEE. Trimming cost V 0 bases and J 4 bases, with 4 bases left between them. CDR3 length equals 13 residues. The CDR3 nucleotides are TGTGCCAGCAGCGTAGCCCGCACCGGGGAGCTGTTTTTT. Translation gives CASSVARTGELFF.

The chain carries TRBV11-3 and TRBJ2-3, with 8 bases aligning to TRBD1. Germline V CDR1 and CDR2: SGHNT, YENEEA. Germline trimming cut 5 bases from V and 4 bases from J; bases unmatched to any gene: 8. CDR3 length: 15 residues. As DNA, the CDR3 is TGTGCCAGCAGCCAGGGCAGGGGGCCTTCAGATACGCAGTATTTT. It encodes CASSQGRGPSDTQYF.

The CDR3 reads CASSRQGSYEQYF. CDR3 coding DNA: TGCGCCAGCAGTCGACAGGGCTCGTACGAGCAGTACTTC. The J gene is TRBJ2-7, the V gene TRBV10-1; 7 bases align to TRBD1. The CDR3 consists of 13 residues. The V and J ends lost 5 bases and 4 bases, in that order; junction bases with no gene match: 5. Germline CDR1 and CDR2: WNHNN and SYGVQD (reference sequence).

Here the CDR3 reads CASSSLHGSNQPQHF. The CDR3, as DNA: TGTGCCAGCAGCTCTCTGCACGGTAGCAATCAGCCCCAGCATTTT. The chain recombines TRBV4-2 with TRBJ1-5; the D is unclear. Germline V lookup: CDR1 LGHNA, CDR2 YNFKEQ. The CDR3 has 15 amino acids. Trimming took off 5 bases at V and 0 bases at J, with 11 bases between the two ends.

This clone was observed once. The CDR3, as DNA: TGTGCCAGTAGTATAGATCCACAGGGGGCCAATGGCTACACCTTC. This gives the protein CASSIDPQGANGYTF. The chain links TRBV19 to TRBJ1-2; 9 bases align to TRBD1. V was pared by 0 bases and J by 6 bases, with 5 bases of the junction left unmatched. The CDR3 is made up of 15 amino acids. CDR1 and CDR2 (germline): LNHDA, SQIVND (reference sequence).

The gene calls are TRBV15 and TRBJ2-2, with D hard to call. Germline lookup yields CDR1 LNHNV and CDR2 YYDKDF (reference sequence). The CDR3 loop spans 12 amino acids. V lost 1 base to trimming and J lost 6 bases, with 3 bases between them. The CDR3 DNA reads TGTGCCACCAGCAGAGGGCCCGGGGAGCTGTTTTTT. This encodes CATSRGPGELFF.